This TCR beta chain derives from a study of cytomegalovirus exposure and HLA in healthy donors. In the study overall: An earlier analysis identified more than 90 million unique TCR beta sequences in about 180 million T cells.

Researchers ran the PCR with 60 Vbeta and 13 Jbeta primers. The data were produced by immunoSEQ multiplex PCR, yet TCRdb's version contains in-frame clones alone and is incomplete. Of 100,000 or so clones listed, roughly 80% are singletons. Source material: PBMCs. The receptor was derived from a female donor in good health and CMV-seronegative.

CDR3 in DNA: TGCAGCGTTGAAGAAGGGAAGGGGGGCTACACCTTC. It encodes CSVEEGKGGYTF. The chain recombines TRBV29-1 with TRBJ1-2, with D maybe TRBD1 (5 bases). V was trimmed by 0 bases and J by 8 bases, leaving 10 bases between them. The CDR3 runs 12 residues. Germline loops: CDR1 SQVTM, CDR2 ANQGSEA.